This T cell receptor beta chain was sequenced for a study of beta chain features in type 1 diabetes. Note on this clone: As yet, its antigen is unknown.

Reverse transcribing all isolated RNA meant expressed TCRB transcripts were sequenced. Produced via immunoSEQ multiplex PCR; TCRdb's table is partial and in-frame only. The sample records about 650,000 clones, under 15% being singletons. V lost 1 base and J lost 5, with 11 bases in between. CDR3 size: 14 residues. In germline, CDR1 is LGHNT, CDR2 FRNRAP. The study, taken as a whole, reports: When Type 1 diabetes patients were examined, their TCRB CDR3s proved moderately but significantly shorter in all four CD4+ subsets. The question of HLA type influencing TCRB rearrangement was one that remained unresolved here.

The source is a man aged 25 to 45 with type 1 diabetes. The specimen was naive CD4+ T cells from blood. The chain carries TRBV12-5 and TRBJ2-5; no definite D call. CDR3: CASGLDSSGETQYF. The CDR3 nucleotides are TGTGCTAGTGGTTTGGACTCTAGTGGGGAGACCCAGTACTTC.